What follows are 9 T cell receptor beta chains derived from one specimen sequenced in a study of blood T cells in healthy people across ages. Then a second PCR, running about 6 to 11 cycles, was carried out with a sample-barcoded 5' primer and a J-beta primer mix. One entry per CDR3 protein results from TCRdb running MiXCR on the 5' RACE reads. This sample has hundreds of thousands of distinct CDR3 sequences; around 25% occur once, and the top ten carry roughly 9%. The data were also submitted as part of a second study, on T cells of mothers and their children.

Sequences were obtained from blood. The receptors shown here come from a boy between 10 and 17 years old in good health.

In this sample, this clonotype turned up a few times. The V and J genes are TRBV10-3 and TRBJ2-6; 10 bases line up with TRBD1. Germline V CDR1 and CDR2: ENHRY, SYGVKD. V shed 11 bases and J 2 bases; nucleotides not matched to a gene: 6. The CDR3 has 15 residues. CDR3 region: CALGQGTAGANVLTF. CDR3 nucleotides: TGTGCCCTGGGACAGGGGACTGCTGGGGCCAACGTCCTGACTTTC.

The rearrangement uses TRBV7-9 and TRBJ1-6; 9 bases match TRBD1. The length of the CDR3 is 14 residues. Germline V gives CDR1 SEHNR, CDR2 FQNEAQ (reference sequence). V dropped 5 bases and J dropped 9; count of bases not matched to a gene: 5. The CDR3 is CASSQDRGSSPLHF. For the CDR3, the DNA is TGTGCCAGCAGCCAGGACAGGGGTAGTTCACCCCTCCACTTT.

The chain employs TRBV29-1 and TRBJ2-7, with D tentatively TRBD2 (6 bases). This CDR3 is built from 14 residues. Trimming took 3 bases from V and 0 from J, leaving 12 bases between them. Looked up from germline, CDR1 is SQVTM and CDR2 is ANQGSEA. The CDR3 sequence: CSVDGGTDSYEQYF. In DNA form, the CDR3 reads TGCAGCGTTGATGGCGGGACCGACTCCTACGAGCAGTACTTC.

The chain employs TRBV29-1 and TRBJ2-5; D is uncertain. V was cut by 2 bases and J by 2 bases, with 6 bases left in between. Germline V CDR1 and CDR2: SQVTM, ANQGSEA. The CDR3 runs to 12 residues. CDR3 sequence reads: CSVELLQETQYF. CDR3 DNA sequence: TGCAGCGTTGAACTGTTGCAAGAGACCCAGTACTTC.

V usage is TRBV19 and J usage is TRBJ2-5; 11 positions agree with TRBD2. The J call may be in error: the DNA end matches TRBJ2-7 better. Germline V gene lookup returns CDR1 LNHDA and CDR2 SQIVND (reference sequence). The CDR3 totals 15 residues. The CDR3 nucleotides are TGTGCCAGTAGGCTGACTAGCGGGACTATCTACGAGCAGTACTTC. Translating gives CASRLTSGTIYEQYF.

The chain links TRBV5-1 to TRBJ2-7, with 14 bases lining up with TRBD2. V gave up 4 bases and J gave up 7 bases; unmatched junction bases: 7. The V gene's germline CDR1 is SGHRS and CDR2 YFSETQ. The CDR3 sequence is 15 residues long. CDR3 residues: CASSLGTSGSVEQYF. CDR3 bases: TGCGCCAGCAGCCTCGGGACTAGCGGGAGTGTAGAGCAGTACTTC.

This clonotype showed up just a few times. This rearrangement joins TRBV20-1 to TRBJ2-1; D remains ambiguous. CDR3 size: 10 residues. Germline loops: CDR1 DFQATT, CDR2 SNEGSKA (reference sequence). V lost 5 bases to trimming and J lost 5 bases, with 4 bases between them. CDR3 loop: CSAWDNEQFF. The CDR3 DNA reads TGCAGTGCTTGGGACAATGAGCAGTTCTTC.

The chain links TRBV14 to TRBJ1-2; tentatively, D is TRBD1 (5 bases). With 1 base removed from V and 3 bases from J, the gap between germline ends came to 9 bases. CDR3 size: 14 residues. CDR1 and CDR2 (germline): SGHDN, FVKESK. The CDR3 nucleotides read TGTGCCAGCAGCCAAGTATTACAGGACTATGGCTACACCTTC. This codes for CASSQVLQDYGYTF.

In this sample, this clonotype turned up a few times. The genes are TRBV12-3 or TRBV12-4 and TRBJ1-1; the match to TRBD1 covers 7 bases. V trimming: 7 bases; J trimming: 5 bases; junction bases outside the gene matches: 13. The CDR3 runs to 15 residues. This CDR3 is CASTTPKGGWTEAFF. DNA of the CDR3: TGTGCCAGCACCACCCCGAAAGGGGGCTGGACTGAAGCTTTCTTT.